What follows describes a single T cell receptor beta chain. The data are from a study of PD-1 blockade in classical Hodgkin lymphoma. As to time point: cycle 4 day 1 (C4D1), after 5 to 7 weeks of nivolumab. No patient escaped relapse after autologous stem cell transplantation, and brentuximab vedotin exposure varied. TCRdb keeps only in-frame clones here, not all; method: immunoSEQ multiplex PCR. The sample has some 25,000 clones; approximately 68% are singletons. This sequence was found in a human donor with classical Hodgkin lymphoma. The input for sequencing was peripheral blood mononuclear cells (PBMCs), taken before the fourth cycle of nivolumab.

For the CDR3, the DNA is TGTGCCAGCAGTCCTGTAACAGGGTTTCATCCCACGGTGCACTCCTACAATGAGCAGTTCTTC. Amino acids: CASSPVTGFHPTVHSYNEQFF. The rearrangement joins TRBV27 to TRBJ2-1; D perhaps matches TRBD1 (6 bases). CDR1 is MNHEY and CDR2 is SMNVEV in the germline V gene (reference sequence). Trimming left V 5 bases short and J 0 bases short, with 29 bases between. The CDR3 loop spans 21 amino acids.